Below are 4 T cell receptor beta chains sequenced from a single sample in a study of T cell changes during pregnancy in multiple sclerosis. Clones were sequenced by immunoSEQ multiplex PCR, and TCRdb holds only the in-frame ones, with some missing. This table holds roughly 38,000 clones, approximately 92% found once. Sample: CD4+ T cells from peripheral blood mononuclear cells, taken after pregnancy. These receptors all stem from a female donor in good health, enrolled as a control in a pregnancy study.

This chain links TRBV19 with TRBJ2-1, with 7 nucleotides matching TRBD1. Germline V CDR1 and CDR2: LNHDA, SQIVND (reference sequence). There are 14 residues in the CDR3. The trim removed 7 bases at V and 6 bases at J, leaving 9 bases unmatched. This CDR3 is CASKEQGPVNEQFF. The CDR3 nucleotides read TGTGCCAGTAAGGAACAGGGGCCGGTCAATGAGCAGTTCTTC.

The V call is TRBV10-3, the J call TRBJ2-2; 9 bases match TRBD2. Per germline, CDR1 ENHRY and CDR2 SYGVKD. The CDR3 has 15 residues. V shed 4 bases, J shed 4 bases, and the junction held 4 bases outside the gene matches. Written as DNA, the CDR3 is TGTGCCATCAGTGTAGCGGGGGCCACCACCGGGGAGCTGTTTTTT. It is translated as CAISVAGATTGELFF.

The rearrangement joins TRBV5-1 to TRBJ2-7; TRBD2 matches 8 bases. Germline CDR1 reads SGHRS; CDR2 reads YFSETQ. The CDR3 length is 15 residues. The V and J ends lost 0 bases and 7 bases, in that order; junction bases with no gene match: 9. The CDR3 reads CASSLDGGVSREQYF. CDR3 bases: TGCGCCAGCAGCTTGGACGGGGGGGTTTCGAGGGAGCAGTACTTC.

The genes are TRBV5-1 and TRBJ2-5; 10 bases line up with TRBD2. The CDR3 contains 16 residues. V was pared by 5 bases and J by 5 bases, with 12 bases of the junction left unmatched. Germline V gives CDR1 SGHRS, CDR2 YFSETQ. CDR3 protein: CASRAVLAGEGETQYF. For the CDR3, the DNA is TGCGCCAGCAGAGCCGTCCTAGCGGGGGAGGGGGAGACCCAGTACTTC.